This T cell receptor beta chain emerged from a study of T cell clones after liver transplantation. Whole-study results and caveats: Post-transplant, graft-donor-reactive CD4 TCRbeta sequences in blood dropped significantly in 5 of 8 subjects.

V was pared by 7 bases and J by 4 bases, with 16 bases between. CDR3 size: 14 residues. Germline values: CDR1 MNHEY, CDR2 SVGAGI. Libraries were prepared by immunoSEQ multiplex PCR; TCRdb keeps only in-frame clonotypes and omits some of them. The sample contains about 75,000 clones, 80% to 85% of which appear only once. Comments on this clone: The antigen is undetermined.

The sequence came from a human patient who received a liver transplant. Some T cells may be graft donor cells. The starting material was CD4+ T cells from blood, obtained around 50 months after liver transplant. The rearrangement links TRBV6-5 to TRBJ2-5; maybe TRBD1 (6 bases). The CDR3 is CASTGQPFSETQYF. CDR3 DNA sequence: TGTGCCAGCACCGGACAGCCATTTTCAGAGACCCAGTACTTC.